What follows describes a single T cell receptor (delta chain). Its target is unknown. TCRdb lists the protein of a much larger clone for this DNA, which differs at residue 10, so this is likely a read error; the protein given here is translated from the DNA itself. This record comes from a study of γδ T cells in repeated Plasmodium falciparum infection. Points from the study as a whole: Waves of new clonotype selection appeared after repeated controlled infections in Vdelta2-negative, largely Vdelta1+, gammadelta T cells.

Flow sorting of PBMC yielded separate Vgamma9/Vdelta2+ and Vdelta2-negative gammadelta T cell populations for bulk repertoire analysis. CDR3 length: 17 residues. Trimming cost V 1 base and J 1 base, with 16 bases left between them. From germline, CDR1 is TSWWSYY and CDR2 QGS. TCRdb applied CATT to the multiplex PCR reads for clone calling. This sample has under 60,000 delta-chain clones; 1.5% to 2% occur once, and the top ten carry over 7.5%. This clonotype was obtained from a pool of human donors (malaria-infected and uninfected, not separated). What was sequenced was gamma-delta T cells from blood. This rearrangement joins TRDV1 to TRDJ1, with a possible D match to TRDD3 (5 bases). Germline matching of the DNA provided the J gene here, since TCRdb leaves it blank. The CDR3 region has the DNA TGTGCTCTTGGGGAACCCCTGGAGGGGACTTCCACCGATAAACTCATCTTT. Translated: CALGEPLEGTSTDKLIF.